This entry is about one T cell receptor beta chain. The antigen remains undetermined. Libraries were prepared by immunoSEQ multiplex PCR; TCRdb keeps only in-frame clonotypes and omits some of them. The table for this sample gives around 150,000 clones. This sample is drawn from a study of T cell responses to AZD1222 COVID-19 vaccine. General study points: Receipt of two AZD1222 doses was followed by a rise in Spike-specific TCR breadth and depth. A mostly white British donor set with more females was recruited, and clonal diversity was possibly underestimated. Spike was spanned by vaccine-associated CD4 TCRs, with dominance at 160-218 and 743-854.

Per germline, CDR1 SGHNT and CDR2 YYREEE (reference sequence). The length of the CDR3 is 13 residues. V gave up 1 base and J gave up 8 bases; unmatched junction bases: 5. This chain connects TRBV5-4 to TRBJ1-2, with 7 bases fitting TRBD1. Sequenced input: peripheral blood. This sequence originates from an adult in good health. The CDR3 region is CASSLKGALGYTF. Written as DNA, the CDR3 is TGTGCCAGCAGCTTGAAGGGGGCGCTGGGCTACACCTTC.